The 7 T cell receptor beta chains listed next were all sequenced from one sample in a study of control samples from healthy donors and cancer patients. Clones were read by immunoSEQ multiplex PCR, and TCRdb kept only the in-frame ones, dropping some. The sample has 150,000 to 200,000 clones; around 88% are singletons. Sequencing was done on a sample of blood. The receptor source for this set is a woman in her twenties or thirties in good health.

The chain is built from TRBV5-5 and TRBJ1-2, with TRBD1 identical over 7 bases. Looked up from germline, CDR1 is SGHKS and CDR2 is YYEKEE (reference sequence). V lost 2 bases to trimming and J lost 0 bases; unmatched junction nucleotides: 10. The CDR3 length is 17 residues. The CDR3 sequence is CASSFTGAVLANYGYTF. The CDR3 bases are TGTGCCAGCAGCTTTACAGGGGCGGTTTTGGCTAACTATGGCTACACCTTC.

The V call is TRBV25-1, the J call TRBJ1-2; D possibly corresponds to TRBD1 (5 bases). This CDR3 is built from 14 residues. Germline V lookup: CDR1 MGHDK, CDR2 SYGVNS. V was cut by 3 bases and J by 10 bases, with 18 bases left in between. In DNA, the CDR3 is TGTGCCAGCAGTGAGCCCGGGCAGGGTATGGTCTACACCTTC. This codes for CASSEPGQGMVYTF.

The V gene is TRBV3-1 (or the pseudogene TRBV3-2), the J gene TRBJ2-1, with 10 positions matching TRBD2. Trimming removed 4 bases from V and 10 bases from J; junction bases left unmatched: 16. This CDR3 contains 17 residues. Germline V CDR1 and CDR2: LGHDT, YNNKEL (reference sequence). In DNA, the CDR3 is TGTGCCAGCAGCCTCCAGCGGGAGGGCCTTGTTCGTTGGGAGCAGTTCTTC. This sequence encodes CASSLQREGLVRWEQFF.

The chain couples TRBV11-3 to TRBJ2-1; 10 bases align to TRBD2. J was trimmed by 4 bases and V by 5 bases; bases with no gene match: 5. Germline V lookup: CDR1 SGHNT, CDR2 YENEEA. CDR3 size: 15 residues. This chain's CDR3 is CASSRGLASYNEQFF. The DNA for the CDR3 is TGTGCCAGCAGCCGGGGACTAGCGTCTTACAATGAGCAGTTCTTC.

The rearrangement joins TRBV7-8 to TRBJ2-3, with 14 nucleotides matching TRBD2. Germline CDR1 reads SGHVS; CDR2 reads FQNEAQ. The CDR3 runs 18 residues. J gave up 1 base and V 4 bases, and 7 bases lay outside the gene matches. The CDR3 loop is CASSSGLAGVSGTDTQYF. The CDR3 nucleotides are TGTGCCAGCAGCTCGGGACTAGCGGGAGTAAGTGGCACAGATACGCAGTATTTT.

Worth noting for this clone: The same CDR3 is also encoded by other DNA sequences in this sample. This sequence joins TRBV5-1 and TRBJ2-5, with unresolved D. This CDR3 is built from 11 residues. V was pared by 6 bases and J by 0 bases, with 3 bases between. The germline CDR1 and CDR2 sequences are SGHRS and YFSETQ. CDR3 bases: TGCGCCAGCACGTACCAAGAGACCCAGTACTTC. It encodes CASTYQETQYF.

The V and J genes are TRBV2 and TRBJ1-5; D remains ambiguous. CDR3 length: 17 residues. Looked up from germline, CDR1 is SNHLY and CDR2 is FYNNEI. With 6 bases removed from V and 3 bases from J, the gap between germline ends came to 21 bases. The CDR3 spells CASRITTTAEVNQPQHF. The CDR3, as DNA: TGTGCCAGCAGAATTACGACAACCGCCGAGGTCAATCAGCCCCAGCATTTT.